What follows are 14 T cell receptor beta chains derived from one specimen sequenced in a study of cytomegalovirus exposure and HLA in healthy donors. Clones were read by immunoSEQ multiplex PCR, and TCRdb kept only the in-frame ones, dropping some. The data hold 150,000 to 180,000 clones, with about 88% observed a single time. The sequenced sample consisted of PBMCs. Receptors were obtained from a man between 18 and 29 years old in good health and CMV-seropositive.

In DNA, the CDR3 is TGTGCCAGCAGCTTTGGACTAGCGGGGGGTCTCACCGGGGAGCTGTTTTTT. Its translation: CASSFGLAGGLTGELFF. The V and J genes are TRBV7-9 and TRBJ2-2; 14 positions agree with TRBD2. This CDR3 is 17 amino acids long. Germline V gene data show CDR1 as SEHNR and CDR2 as FQNEAQ (reference sequence). With 3 bases clipped from V and 4 bases from J, the junction kept 4 bases outside the gene matches.

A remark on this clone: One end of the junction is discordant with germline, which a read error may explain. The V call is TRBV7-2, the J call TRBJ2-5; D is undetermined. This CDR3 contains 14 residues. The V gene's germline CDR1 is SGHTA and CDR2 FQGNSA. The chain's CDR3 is CASSLALKVEAQYF. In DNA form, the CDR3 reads TGTGCCAGCAGCTTAGCGCTAAAGGTAGAGGCCCAGTACTTC.

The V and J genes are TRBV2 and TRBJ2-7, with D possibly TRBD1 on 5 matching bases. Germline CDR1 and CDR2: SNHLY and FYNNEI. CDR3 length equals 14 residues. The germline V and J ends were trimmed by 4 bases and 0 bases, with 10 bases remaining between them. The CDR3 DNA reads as TGTGCCAGCAGTGCCCGCAGGGTCTCCTACGAGCAGTACTTC. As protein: CASSARRVSYEQYF.

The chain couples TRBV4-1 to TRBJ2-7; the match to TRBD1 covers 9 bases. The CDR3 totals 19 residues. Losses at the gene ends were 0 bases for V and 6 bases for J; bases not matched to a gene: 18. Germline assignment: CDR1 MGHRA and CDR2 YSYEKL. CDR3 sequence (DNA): TGCGCCAGCAGCCAAGATGAAGGGACAGGGTACCCCCTGCGGCTCGAGCAGTACTTC. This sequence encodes CASSQDEGTGYPLRLEQYF.

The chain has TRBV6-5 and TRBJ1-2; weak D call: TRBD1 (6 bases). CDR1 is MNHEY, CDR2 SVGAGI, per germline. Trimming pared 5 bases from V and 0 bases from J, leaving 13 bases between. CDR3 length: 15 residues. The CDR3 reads CASSAPGQTNYGYTF. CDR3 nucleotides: TGTGCCAGCAGTGCGCCGGGACAAACTAACTATGGCTACACCTTC.

In nucleotides, the CDR3 is TGTGCCAGCAGCTGGGGATGGACAGGGGGGTCGAACACTGAAGCTTTCTTT. Translated: CASSWGWTGGSNTEAFF. The chain recombines TRBV5-6 with TRBJ1-1, with 10 nucleotides matching TRBD1. Germline V gene data show CDR1 as SGHDT and CDR2 as YYEEEE. Trimming removed 3 bases from V and 1 base from J; junction bases left unmatched: 9. The CDR3 length is 17 residues.

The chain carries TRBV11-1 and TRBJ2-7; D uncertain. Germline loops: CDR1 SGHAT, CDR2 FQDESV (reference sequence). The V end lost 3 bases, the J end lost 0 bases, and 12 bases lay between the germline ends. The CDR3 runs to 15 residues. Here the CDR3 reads CASSLAFGRSYEQYF. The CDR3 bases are TGTGCCAGCAGCTTGGCCTTTGGTCGCTCCTACGAGCAGTACTTC. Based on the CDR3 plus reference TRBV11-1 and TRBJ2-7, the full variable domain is EAEVAQSPRYKITEKSQAVAFWCDPISGHATLYWYRQILGQGPELLVQFQDESVVDDSQLPKDRFSAERLKGVDSTLKIQPAELGDSAMYLCASSLAFGRSYEQYFGPGTRLTVT.

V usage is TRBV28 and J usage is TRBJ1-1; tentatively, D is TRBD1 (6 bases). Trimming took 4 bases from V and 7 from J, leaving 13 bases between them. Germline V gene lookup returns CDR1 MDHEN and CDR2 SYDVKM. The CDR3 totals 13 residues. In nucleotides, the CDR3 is TGTGCCAGCAGTTACAGGGATATGGGTGAAGCTTTCTTT. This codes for CASSYRDMGEAFF.

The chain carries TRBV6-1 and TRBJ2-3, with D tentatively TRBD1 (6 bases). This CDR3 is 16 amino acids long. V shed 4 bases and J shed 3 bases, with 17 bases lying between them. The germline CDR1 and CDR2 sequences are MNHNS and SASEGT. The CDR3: CASSADTGSRTDTQYF. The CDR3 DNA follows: TGTGCCAGCAGTGCCGATACAGGGTCGAGGACAGATACGCAGTATTTT.

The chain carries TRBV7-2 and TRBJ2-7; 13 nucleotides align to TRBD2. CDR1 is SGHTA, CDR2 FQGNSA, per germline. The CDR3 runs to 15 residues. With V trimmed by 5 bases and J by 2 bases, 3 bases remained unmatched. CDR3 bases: TGTGCCAGCAGCCCTGGACTAGCGGGGGCCTACGAGCAGTACTTC. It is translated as CASSPGLAGAYEQYF.

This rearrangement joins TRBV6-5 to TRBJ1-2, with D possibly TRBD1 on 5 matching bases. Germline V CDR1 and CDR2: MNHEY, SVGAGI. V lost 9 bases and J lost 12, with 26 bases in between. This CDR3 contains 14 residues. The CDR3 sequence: CASRAEGADLGHTF. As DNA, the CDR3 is TGTGCCAGTCGAGCCGAAGGGGCCGATTTGGGCCACACCTTC.

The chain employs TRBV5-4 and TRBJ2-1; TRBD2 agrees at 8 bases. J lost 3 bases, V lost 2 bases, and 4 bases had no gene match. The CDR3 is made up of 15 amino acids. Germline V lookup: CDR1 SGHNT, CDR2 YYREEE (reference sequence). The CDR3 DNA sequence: TGTGCCAGCAGCTTTTCGGGGGGGTTCTACAATGAGCAGTTCTTC. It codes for CASSFSGGFYNEQFF.

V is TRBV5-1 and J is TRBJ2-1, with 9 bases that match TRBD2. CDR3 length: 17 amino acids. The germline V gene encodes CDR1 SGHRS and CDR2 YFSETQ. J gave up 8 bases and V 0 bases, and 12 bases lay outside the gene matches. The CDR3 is CASSLARLAGGYDEQFF. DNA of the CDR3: TGCGCCAGCAGCTTGGCCCGTTTGGCGGGAGGGTACGATGAGCAGTTCTTC. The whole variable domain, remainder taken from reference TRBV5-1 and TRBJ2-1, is KAGVTQTPRYLIKTRGQQVTLSCSPISGHRSVSWYQQTPGQGLQFLFEYFSETQRNKGNFPGRFSGRQFSNSRSEMNVSTLELGDSALYLCASSLARLAGGYDEQFFGPGTRLTVL.

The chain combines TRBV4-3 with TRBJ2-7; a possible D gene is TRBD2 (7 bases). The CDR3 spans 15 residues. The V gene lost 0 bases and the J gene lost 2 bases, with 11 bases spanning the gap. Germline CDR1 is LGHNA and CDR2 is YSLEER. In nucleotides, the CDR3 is TGCGCCAGCAGCCAAGATGGCGGGGGCCCCTACGAGCAGTACTTC. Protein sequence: CASSQDGGGPYEQYF.